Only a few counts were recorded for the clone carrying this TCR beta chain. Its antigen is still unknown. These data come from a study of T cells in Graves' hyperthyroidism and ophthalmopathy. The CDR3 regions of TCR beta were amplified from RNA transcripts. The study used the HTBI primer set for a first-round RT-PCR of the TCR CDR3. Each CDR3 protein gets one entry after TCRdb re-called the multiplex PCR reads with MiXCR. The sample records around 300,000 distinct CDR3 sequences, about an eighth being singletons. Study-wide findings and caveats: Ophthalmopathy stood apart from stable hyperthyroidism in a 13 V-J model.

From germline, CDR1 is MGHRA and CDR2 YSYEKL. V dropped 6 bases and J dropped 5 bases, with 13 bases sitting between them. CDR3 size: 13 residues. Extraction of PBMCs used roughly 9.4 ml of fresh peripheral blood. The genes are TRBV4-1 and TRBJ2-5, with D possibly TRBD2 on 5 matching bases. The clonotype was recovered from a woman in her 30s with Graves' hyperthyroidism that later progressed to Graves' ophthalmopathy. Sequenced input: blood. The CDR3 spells CASRGVPRETQYF. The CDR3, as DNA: TGCGCCAGCAGGGGAGTTCCCCGGGAGACCCAGTACTTC.